This TCR beta chain was profiled in a study of blood T cell repertoires in COVID-19. This CDR3 is 15 amino acids long. Unmatched junction bases numbered 3, after V lost 5 bases and J lost 0 bases. Per germline, CDR1 SGHVS and CDR2 FNYEAQ. This table comes from immunoSEQ multiplex PCR, and its TCRdb copy is limited to in-frame clones, with some not included. The sample holds 140,000 or so clones, about four fifths seen once. This chain joins TRBV7-6 and TRBJ2-1, with 8 bases fitting TRBD2. The clonotype originates from a human donor in a cohort sampled during active COVID-19. Sequenced input: peripheral blood. CDR3: CASSPGGGSYNEQFF. Here the CDR3 DNA reads TGTGCCAGCAGCCCGGGGGGGGGCTCCTACAATGAGCAGTTCTTC.